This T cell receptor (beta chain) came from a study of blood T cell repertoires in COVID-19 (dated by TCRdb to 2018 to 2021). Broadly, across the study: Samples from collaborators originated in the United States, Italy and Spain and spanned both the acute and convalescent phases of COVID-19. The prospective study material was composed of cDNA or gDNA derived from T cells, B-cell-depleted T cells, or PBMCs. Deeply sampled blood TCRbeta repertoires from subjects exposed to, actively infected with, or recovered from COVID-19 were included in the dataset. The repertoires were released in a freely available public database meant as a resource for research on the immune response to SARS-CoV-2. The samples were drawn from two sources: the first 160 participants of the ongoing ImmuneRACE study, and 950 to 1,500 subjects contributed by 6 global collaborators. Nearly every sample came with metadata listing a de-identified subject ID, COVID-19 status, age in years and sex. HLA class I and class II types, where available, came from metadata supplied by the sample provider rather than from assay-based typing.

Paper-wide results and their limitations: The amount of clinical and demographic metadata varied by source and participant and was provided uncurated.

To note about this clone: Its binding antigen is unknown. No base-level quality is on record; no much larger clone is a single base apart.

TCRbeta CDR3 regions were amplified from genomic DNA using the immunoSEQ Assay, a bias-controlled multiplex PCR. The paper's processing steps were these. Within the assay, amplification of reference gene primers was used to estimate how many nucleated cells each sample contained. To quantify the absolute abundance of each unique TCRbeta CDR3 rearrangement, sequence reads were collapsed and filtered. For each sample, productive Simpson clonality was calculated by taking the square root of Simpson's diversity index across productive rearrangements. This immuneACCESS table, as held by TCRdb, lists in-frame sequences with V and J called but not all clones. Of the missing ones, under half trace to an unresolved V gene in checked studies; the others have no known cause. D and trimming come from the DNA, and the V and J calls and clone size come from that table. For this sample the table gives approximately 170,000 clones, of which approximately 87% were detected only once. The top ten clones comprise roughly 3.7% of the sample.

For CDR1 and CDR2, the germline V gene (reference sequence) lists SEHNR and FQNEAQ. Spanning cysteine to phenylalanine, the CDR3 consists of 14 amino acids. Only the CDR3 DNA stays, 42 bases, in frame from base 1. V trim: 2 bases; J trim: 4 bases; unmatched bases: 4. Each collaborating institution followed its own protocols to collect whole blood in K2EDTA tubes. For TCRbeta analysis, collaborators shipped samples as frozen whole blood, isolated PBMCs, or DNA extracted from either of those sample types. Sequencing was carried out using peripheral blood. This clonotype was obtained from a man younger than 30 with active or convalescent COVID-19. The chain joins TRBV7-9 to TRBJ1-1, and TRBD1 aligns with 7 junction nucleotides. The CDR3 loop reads CASSLTQGRTEAFF. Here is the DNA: TGTGCCAGCAGCTTAACACAGGGGCGCACTGAAGCTTTCTTT.